The 3 T cell receptor beta chains listed next were all sequenced from one sample in a study of blood T cell repertoires in COVID-19. The protocol was immunoSEQ multiplex PCR, while the TCRdb copy is restricted to in-frame clones and leaves out a portion. This table has roughly 150,000 clones, around 80% appearing once. Specimen: PBMCs or T cells enriched from blood (not recorded which). The receptors derive from a man aged 50 or older who had recovered from COVID-19.

The chain links TRBV7-9 to TRBJ2-1; D is perhaps TRBD1 (6 bases). The ends were cut back, 0 bases at V and 4 bases at J, with 10 bases in the middle. The CDR3 consists of 15 residues. The germline V gene has CDR1 SEHNR and CDR2 FQNEAQ (reference sequence). The CDR3 nucleotides are TGTGCCAGCAGCTTAGCGGGGGCAACTTACAATGAGCAGTTCTTC. Amino acid sequence: CASSLAGATYNEQFF.

The CDR3 nucleotides read TGTGCCAGCAGCCAAGCAGGGGAGACGCAGTATTTT. Protein: CASSQAGETQYF. V usage is TRBV7-3 and J usage is TRBJ2-3; D is perhaps TRBD1 (6 bases). There are 12 residues in the CDR3. The V end was cut by 5 bases, the J end by 9 bases, with 12 bases between. Germline V gene data show CDR1 as SGHTA and CDR2 as FQGTGA.

The CDR3 protein is CAWRLPGGDGYTF. The CDR3 region has the DNA TGTGCCTGGAGACTCCCAGGGGGCGATGGCTACACCTTC. The rearrangement links TRBV30 to TRBJ1-2; TRBD1 aligns across 8 bases. The CDR3 spans 13 residues. The trim removed 3 bases at V and 6 bases at J, leaving 6 bases unmatched. Looked up from germline, CDR1 is GTSNPN and CDR2 is SVGIG (reference sequence).